This T cell receptor beta chain was sequenced during a study of cytomegalovirus exposure and HLA in healthy donors. Study observations and caveats: The dataset shows that most TCR sequences were rare, while some public TCRs occurred in many donors. The investigators catalogued about 170 TCR beta chains as cytomegalovirus-associated.

The V segment lost 5 bases and the J segment 5 bases; nucleotides outside the gene matches: 5. The germline CDR1 and CDR2 sequences are SGHTA and FQGNSA. CDR3 length: 14 amino acids. With respect to this clone: Antigen: not known.

The PCR made use of 60 Vbeta and 13 Jbeta primers. Some clones are missing from TCRdb's copy, which holds only in-frame ones; the method was immunoSEQ multiplex PCR. The repertoire consists of 200,000 or so clones, with approximately 83% occurring once and the leading ten covering about 1.4%. The chain carries TRBV7-2 and TRBJ1-2, with 10 bases that match TRBD1. This TCR was sampled from a girl under 18 in good health and CMV-seronegative. The sample consisted of PBMCs. The CDR3 loop reads CASSKGQGGYGYTF. The DNA of the CDR3 is TGTGCCAGCAGCAAAGGACAGGGGGGTTATGGCTACACCTTC.